There are a few counts of the clone carrying this T cell receptor (beta chain). The data derive from a study of regulatory T cells in long-lasting Graves disease. Across the whole study: Antithyroid drug exposure in newly diagnosed Graves' patients had lasted under 3 months.

Investigators prepared the TCR beta libraries by applying iRepertoire HTBI primers and Arm-PCR of CDR3 regions. Each CDR3 protein gets one entry after TCRdb re-called the multiplex PCR reads with MiXCR. The table has hundreds of thousands of distinct CDR3 sequences, over 15% seen once. Time point noted: newly diagnosed GD, antithyroid drugs for less than 3 months. After RNA was extracted from PBMCs, the TCR library was made from it. As collected, the peripheral blood samples measured around 9 milliliters each and went into EDTA tubes. V dropped 4 bases and J dropped 5 bases, with 15 bases sitting between them. This CDR3 contains 15 residues. Germline V lookup: CDR1 SEHNR, CDR2 FQNEAQ (reference sequence). The same data also contributed to another study, on T cells in Graves' hyperthyroidism and ophthalmopathy. That report adds: A model of 13 V-J pairs discriminated ophthalmopathy from stable hyperthyroidism.

The chain is built from TRBV7-9 and TRBJ2-4; perhaps TRBD1 as D (5 bases). The sequence derives from a man between 35 and 55 years old with Graves disease. Sequencing was performed on peripheral blood mononuclear cells (PBMCs), taken at new diagnosis, from a patient treated with antithyroid drugs. CDR3 DNA: TGTGCCAGCAGCTCTGCAGGGTTCCGGGAAAACATTCAGTACTTC. Residues: CASSSAGFRENIQYF. The full variable domain, with the rest looked up from reference TRBV7-9 and TRBJ2-4, is DTGVSQNPRHKITKRGQNVTFRCDPISEHNRLYWYRQTLGQGPEFLTYFQNEAQLEKSRLLSDRFSAERPKGSFSTLEIQRTEQGDSAMYLCASSSAGFRENIQYFGAGTRLSVL.